This paragraph reports one T cell receptor (beta chain). Its target is not known. After isolation, RNA underwent reverse transcription to generate cDNA as the sequencing template. Sequencing used immunoSEQ multiplex PCR; TCRdb keeps in-frame clones, though not all of them. The sample has under 200,000 clones; approximately 62% are singletons. The record originates from a study of CD8+ T cells in alopecia areata. About the research overall: Severity was scored as percentage of affected scalp area in treated patients. Study outcomes and limitations: Lesional scalp exceeded normal scalp in clonality, especially in alopecia totalis/universalis.

The V and J ends lost 5 bases and 0 bases, in that order; junction bases with no gene match: 8. The CDR3 is 15 residues long. The V gene's germline CDR1 is SQVTM and CDR2 ANQGSEA. Treatment defined: oral pan-JAK inhibitor, 5-10 mg twice daily. The chain has TRBV29-1 and TRBJ2-3, with 7 nucleotides matching TRBD2. The origin of this receptor is a human donor with alopecia areata. The starting material was CD4+ T cells sorted from blood, obtained at week 24, from a patient treated with tofacitinib. The CDR3 DNA follows: TGCAGCGTTACCACAATAGCGGGTAGCACAGATACGCAGTATTTT. This sequence encodes CSVTTIAGSTDTQYF.